Only a few counts were recorded for the clone carrying this T cell receptor (beta chain). Its antigen is not identified. This entry is derived from a study of T cell repertoires in cytomegalovirus infection. Study-level findings and limits: CMV-specific TCR beta clonotypes restricted by HLA-C dominated the ex vivo response.

Germline V lookup: CDR1 LGHNA, CDR2 YSLEER. The CDR3 loop spans 14 amino acids. Trimming stripped 1 base from V and 7 bases from J, with 11 bases between. TCRdb processed the reads anew with MiXCR; each CDR3 protein has one entry. The repertoire consists of fewer than 1,000,000 distinct CDR3 sequences, with roughly 30% occurring once and the leading ten covering around 15%. This TCR derives from a human donor in good health (CMV status not recorded). Some clones in this sample may be carry-over from other donors' samples. The chain carries TRBV4-3 and TRBJ1-5, with unresolved D. The sample was cultured CD8+ T cells from PBMCs, taken from culture after CMV antigen stimulation. The CDR3, as DNA: TGCGCCAGCAGCCAAGTTTTAACCGACCAGCCCCAGCATTTT. Amino acid sequence: CASSQVLTDQPQHF.